The 17 T cell receptor beta chains given below trace back to one sample, sequenced in a study of cytomegalovirus exposure and HLA in healthy donors. In the PCR, 60 Vbeta and 13 Jbeta primers were used. The data were produced by immunoSEQ multiplex PCR, yet TCRdb's version contains in-frame clones alone and is incomplete. The repertoire holds approximately 150,000 clones, roughly 72% seen once, with roughly 1.6% in the top ten. Specimen: PBMCs. These receptors originate from a man aged 40-50 years in good health and CMV-seronegative.

V gene TRBV18 combines with J gene TRBJ1-1; tentatively, D is TRBD1 (6 bases). The CDR3 has 15 amino acids. Germline CDR1 is KGHSH and CDR2 is LQKENI. V was cut by 3 bases and J by 1 base, with 12 bases left in between. In DNA, the CDR3 is TGTGCCAGCTCACCCCTAGTAGGGGGGAACACTGAAGCTTTCTTT. This gives the protein CASSPLVGGNTEAFF.

V gene TRBV21-1 combines with J gene TRBJ1-1; no DNA check was done on the table's D call, TRBD1. TRBV21-1 is a recognized pseudogene. This CDR3 comprises 15 residues. The CDR3 bases are TGTGCCAGCAGCAAATCAGGGGGGAGGAACACTGAAGCTTTCTTT. It encodes CASSKSGGRNTEAFF.

V usage is TRBV7-2 and J usage is TRBJ1-5; D remains ambiguous. CDR3 length equals 16 residues. Germline CDR1 reads SGHTA; CDR2 reads FQGNSA. Trimming took off 4 bases at V and 4 bases at J, with 17 bases between the two ends. CDR3 bases: TGTGCCAGCAGCTCATCCGGGTCCCTAAGGAATCAGCCCCAGCATTTT. It codes for CASSSSGSLRNQPQHF.

This clone was counted once. The CDR3: CASSLDRGIQYF. The CDR3 DNA sequence: TGTGCCAGCAGCTTAGACCGGGGCATTCAGTACTTC. The chain recombines TRBV7-2 with TRBJ2-4, with D maybe TRBD2 (5 bases). Germline V gives CDR1 SGHTA, CDR2 FQGNSA. CDR3 length: 12 residues. V was pared by 1 base and J by 9 bases, with 7 bases between.

Turning to this clone: Different DNA sequences within this sample yield the same CDR3. The rearrangement joins TRBV2 to TRBJ1-2; possibly TRBD1 for D (5 bases). This CDR3 contains 13 residues. The V end was cut by 0 bases, the J end by 4 bases, with 6 bases between. CDR1 is SNHLY, CDR2 FYNNEI, per germline. The CDR3 nucleotides are TGTGCCAGCAGTGAAGCAAGGGGCTATGGCTACACCTTC. Protein product: CASSEARGYGYTF.

This chain joins TRBV10-3 and TRBJ2-5, with D uncertain. V shed 2 bases and J shed 3 bases, with 4 bases lying between them. Germline V lookup: CDR1 ENHRY, CDR2 SYGVKD. The CDR3 has 12 amino acids. The chain's CDR3 is CAISEAEETQYF. CDR3 DNA sequence: TGTGCCATCAGTGAGGCGGAAGAGACCCAGTACTTC.

This clone was recorded a few times. The junction shows a germline mismatch at one end, possibly a read error. This CDR3 is also generated by other DNA sequences in the sample. The chain joins TRBV5-6 to TRBJ2-6, with TRBD1 as a possible D gene (5 bases). Germline loops: CDR1 SGHDT, CDR2 YYEEEE. The CDR3 length is 15 residues. CDR3 DNA sequence: TGTGCCAGCAGCTTAGGGGTCTCTGGGGCCAACGGCCTGACTTTC. Amino acid sequence: CASSLGVSGANGLTF.

The chain has TRBV12-5 and TRBJ1-1, with a weak D call TRBD1 (6 bases). Germline loops: CDR1 LGHNT, CDR2 FRNRAP. Trimming took off 7 bases at V and 3 bases at J, with 12 bases between the two ends. The CDR3 is 13 amino acids. As DNA, the CDR3 is TGTGCTAGTGCCCCCGGACAGTACACTGAAGCTTTCTTT. It encodes CASAPGQYTEAFF.

This clone appeared a single time. The germline gene is not matched at one end of the junction; a read error may be the cause. The chain links TRBV7-9 to TRBJ2-2; the match to TRBD2 covers 9 bases. Germline values: CDR1 SEHNR, CDR2 FQNEAQ (reference sequence). The CDR3 length is 16 residues. For the CDR3, the DNA is TGTTCCAGCAGCCGTCCGACTAGCGGGAACACCGGGGAGCTGTTTTTT. Translating it yields CSSSRPTSGNTGELFF. Combining the CDR3 with reference TRBV7-9 and TRBJ2-2 gives the whole variable domain DTGVSQNPRHKITKRGQNVTFRCDPISEHNRLYWYRQTLGQGPEFLTYFQNEAQLEKSRLLSDRFSAERPKGSFSTLEIQRTEQGDSAMYLCSSSRPTSGNTGELFFGEGSRLTVL.

V and J are TRBV7-3 and TRBJ1-3; a weak D match, TRBD1 (5 bases). CDR3 length equals 18 residues. Germline-derived CDR1 and CDR2 are SGHTA and FQGTGA. Trimming took off 7 bases at V and 4 bases at J, with 26 bases between the two ends. The chain's CDR3 is CASMRLAGPKWGGNTIYF. The CDR3 region has the DNA TGTGCCAGCATGCGTTTGGCGGGACCGAAATGGGGCGGAAACACCATATATTTT.

This chain uses TRBV7-3 with TRBJ2-5; D ambiguous. Germline V gene lookup returns CDR1 SGHTA and CDR2 FQGTGA. The CDR3 runs 12 residues. Trimming cost V 8 bases and J 4 bases, with 11 bases left between them. CDR3 coding DNA: TGTGCCAGCCTAGGAGTAGGAGAGACCCAGTACTTC. Its translation is CASLGVGETQYF.

The V and J genes are TRBV5-4 and TRBJ2-1; 13 nucleotides agree with TRBD2. The CDR3 runs 15 residues. V was pared by 5 bases and J by 12 bases, with 11 bases of the junction left unmatched. Germline loops: CDR1 SGHNT, CDR2 YYREEE (reference sequence). CDR3 region: CASSSLGLAGVAQFF. CDR3 nucleotide sequence: TGTGCCAGCAGTTCTTTAGGACTAGCGGGAGTTGCGCAGTTCTTC.

This chain's CDR3 is CASLRDRATAGNTIYF. Here the CDR3 DNA reads TGTGCCAGCCTCCGGGACAGGGCGACGGCTGGAAACACCATATATTTT. V is TRBV2 and J is TRBJ1-3; TRBD1 aligns across 9 bases. The CDR3 totals 16 residues. With V trimmed by 8 bases and J by 2 bases, 10 bases remained unmatched. Germline CDR1 SNHLY, CDR2 FYNNEI.

This chain uses TRBV6-1 with TRBJ2-7; TRBD2 might be the D (5 bases). Deletions cut 3 bases from V and 2 bases from J, with 14 bases between. Per germline, CDR1 MNHNS and CDR2 SASEGT. The CDR3 runs to 15 residues. The DNA of the CDR3 is TGTGCCAGCAGTGACCCCGAGGGAATTACCTACGAGCAGTACTTC. Translation gives CASSDPEGITYEQYF.

With respect to this clone: At one end the junction does not follow the germline gene, possibly because of a read error. V usage is TRBV7-7 and J usage is TRBJ1-2, with D perhaps TRBD1 (6 bases). Germline CDR1 SSHAT, CDR2 FNYEAQ (reference sequence). The CDR3 has 14 residues. The chain's CDR3 is CASSLGGRGEGYTF. CDR3 nucleotide sequence: TGTGCTAGCAGCTTAGGTGGCAGGGGCGAGGGCTACACCTTC.

J is TRBJ1-1 and V is TRBV9; the match to TRBD1 covers 9 bases. In germline, CDR1 is SGDLS, CDR2 YYNGEE. This CDR3 comprises 16 residues. V lost 0 bases, J lost 2 bases, and 5 bases stayed unmatched. CDR3 DNA sequence: TGTGCCAGCAGCGTAGGCGGGACAGGGCTAAACACTGAAGCTTTCTTT. Amino acid sequence: CASSVGGTGLNTEAFF.

V usage is TRBV6-5 and J usage is TRBJ2-1; TRBD2 aligns across 10 bases. The CDR3 has 15 amino acids. CDR1 MNHEY and CDR2 SVGAGI come from the germline V gene. V was pared by 6 bases and J by 5 bases, with 7 bases of the junction left unmatched. The CDR3: CASSYKLAGDNEQFF. As DNA, the CDR3 is TGTGCCAGCAGCTACAAGCTAGCGGGGGACAATGAGCAGTTCTTC.